This paragraph reports one T cell receptor (beta chain). It was RNA transcripts that yielded the amplified TCR beta CDR3 regions. A set of HTBI primers served as the primers for a first-round RT-PCR of the TCR CDR3. Each CDR3 protein is one row after TCRdb ran MiXCR on the multiplex PCR reads. This sample yields approximately 530,000 distinct CDR3 sequences, of which approximately 20% are seen a single time; about half belongs to the top ten. These data are taken from a study of T cells in Graves' hyperthyroidism and ophthalmopathy. The PBMCs were taken from more than 8 ml of fresh peripheral blood. CDR1 MNHNS and CDR2 SASEGT come from the germline V gene. Trimming took 7 bases from V and 2 from J, leaving 6 bases between them. The CDR3 has 12 residues.

This TCR was sampled from a middle-aged man with Graves' ophthalmopathy. Sequencing was carried out using blood. The rearrangement joins TRBV6-1 to TRBJ1-3, with D perhaps TRBD1 (5 bases). DNA for the CDR3: TGTGCCAGCAAGGGGCCTGGAAACACCATATATTTT. Translating it yields CASKGPGNTIYF.